Below are 25 T cell receptor beta chains sequenced from a single sample in a study of CD8 T cells in ankylosing spondylitis (dated by TCRdb to about 2017). Their specific antigens are unknown. Libraries were prepared through 5' RACE. TCRdb lists the instrument as Illumina HiSeq 2500. TCRdb passed the public sequencing reads through fastp at Q25 and MiXCR, retaining productive beta sequences. Records with the same CDR3 protein are collapsed into one entry carrying the most frequent genes and DNA. The sample includes about 800,000 distinct CDR3 sequences, with 10% to 15% observed a single time. Approximately 0.46% of the sample rests with the top ten. Results and caveats for the whole study, not just this receptor: A TCR beta motif made up of several highly homologous amino acid variants appeared to be characteristic of blood from ankylosing spondylitis patients.

What was sequenced was blood, either unsorted or a sorted T cell fraction (not recorded which). Receptor source: a male donor with ankylosing spondylitis.

This rearrangement joins TRBV4-2 to TRBJ2-1; 9 bases are a match to TRBD2. The CDR3 loop spans 17 amino acids. V gave up 1 base and J gave up 8 bases; unmatched junction bases: 12. Germline V lookup: CDR1 LGHNA, CDR2 YNFKEQ. The CDR3 loop reads CASSQVRRSGGRDEQFF. In DNA, the CDR3 is TGTGCCAGCAGCCAAGTTCGGAGGAGCGGGGGGCGTGATGAGCAGTTCTTC.

This clonotype came up a few times. The gene calls are TRBV6-5 and TRBJ1-4; 12 bases agree with TRBD1. The CDR3 is made up of 15 amino acids. The ends lost 0 bases at V and 12 bases at J; junction bases unmatched: 5. Germline V gene data show CDR1 as MNHEY and CDR2 as SVGAGI. CDR3 sequence reads: CASSYSGTGGLELFF. CDR3 nucleotide sequence: TGTGCCAGCAGTTACTCGGGGACAGGGGGCCTCGAACTGTTTTTT.

This clonotype was observed many times. V is TRBV20-1 and J is TRBJ2-3; D may be TRBD1 (7 bases). The CDR3 has 14 residues. The V end was cut by 3 bases, the J end by 4 bases, with 14 bases between. CDR1 is DFQATT and CDR2 is SNEGSKA in the germline V gene (reference sequence). The CDR3 DNA follows: TGCAGTGCTAGCGTGACAGGGAGGCCAGATACGCAGTATTTT. Protein sequence: CSASVTGRPDTQYF.

This clonotype was detected ten times or more. This chain uses TRBV28 with TRBJ1-2; the D is unclear. Germline CDR1 reads MDHEN; CDR2 reads SYDVKM. V was cut by 8 bases and J by 0 bases, with 4 bases left in between. The CDR3 covers 11 residues. In DNA, the CDR3 is TGTGCCAGCGGCCCTAACTATGGCTACACCTTC. It encodes CASGPNYGYTF.

This clonotype was seen a few times. The chain is built from TRBV20-1 and TRBJ2-1; D gene ambiguous. V dropped 3 bases and J dropped 13 bases, with 10 bases sitting between them. The CDR3 is made up of 10 amino acids. The germline V gene encodes CDR1 DFQATT and CDR2 SNEGSKA (reference sequence). The CDR3 region is CSASLYYQFF. As DNA, the CDR3 is TGCAGTGCTAGTCTTTATTATCAGTTCTTC.

This clonotype was detected only a few times. This chain uses TRBV9 with TRBJ2-5; 8 bases map to TRBD1. Trimming at V came to 3 bases and at J to 4 bases, leaving 5 bases not matched to a gene. Germline CDR1 reads SGDLS; CDR2 reads YYNGEE. This CDR3 has 14 residues. The CDR3 sequence: CASSARTGTETQYF. DNA for the CDR3: TGTGCCAGCAGCGCCCGGACAGGGACAGAGACCCAGTACTTC.

This clonotype was seen more than once but under ten times. The CDR3 DNA is TGTGCCAGCAGACCTGACACCCTACTATACAATGAGCAGTTCTTC. Encoded protein: CASRPDTLLYNEQFF. This chain uses TRBV6-1 with TRBJ2-1, with unresolved D. CDR3 size: 15 residues. From germline, CDR1 is MNHNS and CDR2 SASEGT. V gave up 6 bases and J gave up 4 bases, with 16 bases separating them.

V usage is TRBV24-1 and J usage is TRBJ2-3, with 7 positions matching TRBD1. The CDR3 is made up of 16 amino acids. Germline V gene sequence: CDR1 KGHDR, CDR2 SFDVKD. Germline trimming cut 4 bases from V and 2 bases from J; bases unmatched to any gene: 8. The CDR3 DNA reads TGTGCCACCAGTGAGCAGGGGGTGGGTCCCACAGATACGCAGTATTTT. Its translation is CATSEQGVGPTDTQYF.

This clonotype was recorded at least ten times. The rearrangement links TRBV20-1 to TRBJ2-5; 8 nucleotides line up with TRBD1. The CDR3 runs to 13 residues. The V gene's germline CDR1 is DFQATT and CDR2 SNEGSKA (reference sequence). The J segment lost 4 bases and the V segment lost 5 bases, leaving 6 bases of the junction unmatched. The CDR3 is CSAEDRALETQYF. For the CDR3, the DNA is TGCAGTGCTGAGGACAGGGCGTTAGAGACCCAGTACTTC.

This clonotype showed up just a few times. The V gene is TRBV7-9, the J gene TRBJ2-5; 7 nucleotides agree with TRBD1. Trimming removed 5 bases from V and 3 bases from J; junction bases left unmatched: 6. Germline-derived CDR1 and CDR2 are SEHNR and FQNEAQ (reference sequence). CDR3 length: 14 amino acids. CDR3 sequence (DNA): TGTGCCAGCAGCCCTCTCGACAGGGAAGAGACCCAGTACTTC. This sequence encodes CASSPLDREETQYF.

V is TRBV7-9 and J is TRBJ2-5, with 7 bases identical to TRBD2. Germline-derived CDR1 and CDR2 are SEHNR and FQNEAQ (reference sequence). This CDR3 spans 14 amino acids. J was trimmed by 5 bases and V by 4 bases; bases with no gene match: 7. This chain's CDR3 is CASSSWTRSETQYF. The CDR3 DNA follows: TGTGCCAGCAGCTCCTGGACTAGGTCGGAGACCCAGTACTTC.

This clonotype was counted many times. The rearrangement joins TRBV29-1 to TRBJ2-1, with D possibly matching TRBD2 (5 bases). Trimming pared 8 bases from V and 3 bases from J, leaving 17 bases between. Looked up from germline, CDR1 is SQVTM and CDR2 is ANQGSEA. This CDR3 region has 14 residues. The CDR3 spells CSIDGISGYNEQFF. CDR3 nucleotide sequence: TGCAGCATCGACGGGATAAGCGGCTACAATGAGCAGTTCTTC.

This clonotype was counted a few times. The gene calls are TRBV20-1 and TRBJ2-3; 10 bases agree with TRBD1. This CDR3 comprises 14 residues. The germline gives CDR1 DFQATT, CDR2 SNEGSKA (reference sequence). V gave up 5 bases and J gave up 3 bases; unmatched junction bases: 5. The CDR3 region has the DNA TGCAGTGCTCCGCGACAGGGGGCTACAGATACGCAGTATTTT. It is translated as CSAPRQGATDTQYF.

The genes are TRBV7-2 and TRBJ2-7; 7 bases map to TRBD1. V trimming: 5 bases; J trimming: 3 bases; junction bases outside the gene matches: 10. Germline V gives CDR1 SGHTA, CDR2 FQGNSA. The CDR3 contains 15 residues. The CDR3 loop is CASSLQGFTGYEQYF. The DNA for the CDR3 is TGTGCCAGCAGCCTACAGGGGTTTACGGGCTACGAGCAGTACTTC.

The chain employs TRBV20-1 and TRBJ1-4; the D gene is possibly TRBD1 (5 bases). The germline V gene encodes CDR1 DFQATT and CDR2 SNEGSKA (reference sequence). The CDR3 is made up of 12 amino acids. V dropped 6 bases and J dropped 5 bases, with 10 bases sitting between them. The CDR3 DNA follows: TGCAGTGCCAGACAGAAGAATGAAAAACTGTTTTTT. It codes for CSARQKNEKLFF.

This rearrangement joins TRBV5-1 to TRBJ2-2; 11 nucleotides align to TRBD1. Germline CDR1 and CDR2: SGHRS and YFSETQ. The CDR3 is 16 residues long. V lost 3 bases, J lost 4 bases, and 5 bases stayed unmatched. The CDR3 reads CASSWTGTGGTGELFF. The CDR3 region has the DNA TGCGCCAGCAGCTGGACCGGGACAGGGGGCACCGGGGAGCTGTTTTTT.

This sequence joins TRBV18 and TRBJ2-1, with TRBD2 identical over 14 bases. CDR3 length equals 16 residues. Germline trimming cut 4 bases from V and 3 bases from J; bases unmatched to any gene: 2. Germline CDR1 and CDR2: KGHSH and LQKENI. The CDR3: CASSLTSGGVYNEQFF. The CDR3 nucleotides are TGTGCCAGCTCACTGACTAGCGGGGGGGTCTACAATGAGCAGTTCTTC.

The rearrangement joins TRBV4-1 to TRBJ1-2; D possibly corresponds to TRBD1 (6 bases). Germline lookup yields CDR1 MGHRA and CDR2 YSYEKL. Trimming took off 6 bases at V and 4 bases at J, with 12 bases between the two ends. The CDR3 length is 13 residues. The CDR3 sequence: CASSSGQRYGYTF. DNA of the CDR3: TGCGCCAGCAGTTCCGGACAGCGCTATGGCTACACCTTC.

The table lists this clonotype with a few counts. The chain combines TRBV6-5 with TRBJ2-3, with 9 bases fitting TRBD2. The junction had 3 bases not matched to a gene; V was cut back by 2 bases and J by 3 bases. The CDR3 consists of 15 residues. Germline CDR1 is MNHEY and CDR2 is SVGAGI. DNA of the CDR3: TGTGCCAGCAGTTACGGGCTAGCGGGGACAGATACGCAGTATTTT. It specifies CASSYGLAGTDTQYF.

This clonotype showed up many times. V and J are TRBV20-1 and TRBJ1-6; no definite D call. Germline CDR1 DFQATT, CDR2 SNEGSKA (reference sequence). This CDR3 contains 11 residues. V was pared by 1 base and J by 7 bases, with 2 bases between. The CDR3, as DNA: TGCAGTGCTAGAGCGAATTCACCCCTCCACTTT. Protein sequence: CSARANSPLHF.

The chain recombines TRBV28 with TRBJ1-1; no clear D. The CDR3 is 15 amino acids. V gave up 4 bases and J gave up 3 bases, with 15 bases separating them. Germline values: CDR1 MDHEN, CDR2 SYDVKM. The CDR3 sequence is CASSSYYFGDTEAFF. CDR3 nucleotides: TGTGCCAGCAGTTCATACTACTTCGGGGACACTGAAGCTTTCTTT.

This clonotype showed up just a few times. This rearrangement joins TRBV20-1 to TRBJ1-6, with D possibly being TRBD1 (6 bases). This CDR3 has 13 amino acids. V was clipped by 3 bases and J by 6 bases, with 9 bases between them. Germline V gene lookup returns CDR1 DFQATT and CDR2 SNEGSKA (reference sequence). In nucleotides, the CDR3 is TGCAGTGCTAGTGGGGACACTAATTCACCCCTCCACTTT. Its protein product is CSASGDTNSPLHF.

In its sample, this clonotype was seen a few times. The V gene is TRBV4-3, the J gene TRBJ2-7; 11 bases fit TRBD2. Per germline, CDR1 LGHNA and CDR2 YSLEER. V shed 1 base, J shed 4 bases, and the junction held 3 bases outside the gene matches. The CDR3 is 15 residues long. The CDR3 protein is CASSQVGLAEYEQYF. The DNA of the CDR3 is TGCGCCAGCAGCCAAGTGGGACTAGCGGAGTACGAGCAGTACTTC.

This clonotype appeared many times. The gene calls are TRBV20-1 and TRBJ2-5; the D call may be TRBD1 or TRBD2 (5 bases each). This CDR3 is built from 15 residues. The ends were cut back, 6 bases at V and 2 bases at J, with 19 bases in the middle. Germline V gene data show CDR1 as DFQATT and CDR2 as SNEGSKA (reference sequence). The CDR3 loop reads CSASTGPAGQETQYF. The CDR3 nucleotides are TGCAGTGCCTCGACGGGGCCTGCAGGACAAGAGACCCAGTACTTC.

The table lists this clonotype with a count of one. The V and J genes are TRBV4-3 and TRBJ1-1; D is uncertain. This CDR3 contains 15 residues. V was pared by 3 bases and J by 1 base, with 12 bases between. Germline V gene lookup returns CDR1 LGHNA and CDR2 YSLEER. The CDR3 nucleotides are TGCGCCAGCAGCCAGGGAGCGAATCAGAACACTGAAGCTTTCTTT. It is translated as CASSQGANQNTEAFF.